Each of the 27 T cell receptor beta chains below was sequenced from the same sample in a study of cytomegalovirus exposure and HLA in healthy donors. TCRdb keeps only in-frame clones here, not all; method: immunoSEQ multiplex PCR. This table has 150,000 to 200,000 clones, 85% to 90% appearing once. Specimen: PBMCs. Receptors were obtained from a man between 18 and 29 years old in good health and CMV-seropositive.

This chain links TRBV11-2 with TRBJ2-1; perhaps TRBD2 as D (5 bases). The CDR3 has 16 amino acids. Trimming removed 6 bases at V and 0 bases at J, with 15 bases between. From germline, CDR1 is SGHAT and CDR2 FQNNGV. The CDR3 DNA is TGTGCCAGCAGGTTACGGGGTTTAGGCTCCTACAATGAGCAGTTCTTC. Translating it yields CASRLRGLGSYNEQFF.

CDR3: CATSRASGRTYNEQFF. The CDR3 region has the DNA TGTGCCACCAGCAGAGCTAGCGGGAGAACCTACAATGAGCAGTTCTTC. The V and J genes are TRBV15 and TRBJ2-1; 10 nucleotides align to TRBD2. Germline V lookup: CDR1 LNHNV, CDR2 YYDKDF (reference sequence). The CDR3 has 16 residues. Trimming at V came to 1 base and at J to 2 bases, leaving 2 bases not matched to a gene. Based on the CDR3 plus reference TRBV15 and TRBJ2-1, the full variable domain is DAMVIQNPRYQVTQFGKPVTLSCSQTLNHNVMYWYQQKSSQAPKLLFHYYDKDFNNEADTPDNFQSRRPNTSFCFLDIRSPGLGDTAMYLCATSRASGRTYNEQFFGPGTRLTVL.

The V call is TRBV28, the J call TRBJ2-3, with 9 bases matching TRBD2. Losses at the gene ends were 2 bases for V and 0 bases for J; bases not matched to a gene: 9. The CDR3 is made up of 18 amino acids. CDR1 MDHEN and CDR2 SYDVKM come from the germline V gene. The chain's CDR3 is CASSLPLASGTSTDTQYF. The CDR3 nucleotides read TGTGCCAGCAGTTTACCTCTGGCTAGCGGGACTAGCACAGATACGCAGTATTTT.

The chain uses TRBV19 and TRBJ1-1; D is undetermined. V was clipped by 4 bases and J by 0 bases, with 6 bases between them. Germline CDR1 LNHDA, CDR2 SQIVND (reference sequence). The CDR3 spans 13 residues. CDR3 amino acids: CASSKTVNTEAFF. The CDR3 coding sequence is TGTGCCAGTAGTAAAACAGTGAACACTGAAGCTTTCTTT.

A single count supports this clone. The rearrangement uses TRBV6-5 and TRBJ2-5, with 7 bases matching TRBD2. The CDR3 runs to 14 residues. The germline CDR1 and CDR2 sequences are MNHEY and SVGAGI. Trimming took 4 bases from V and 2 from J; bases not matched to a gene: 4. The CDR3 region has the DNA TGTGCCAGCAGTTTAACAGCGGGACAAGAGACCCAGTACTTC. As protein: CASSLTAGQETQYF.

Only a few counts were recorded for this clone. In DNA, the CDR3 is TGTGCCAGCAGCTTGAGCGGTGGCGGGGAGCTGTTTTTT. Translation gives CASSLSGGGELFF. The V and J genes are TRBV5-4 and TRBJ2-2; tentatively, D is TRBD2 (5 bases). V lost 1 base and J lost 7, with 8 bases in between. Germline values: CDR1 SGHNT, CDR2 YYREEE (reference sequence). This CDR3 comprises 13 residues.

The chain combines TRBV18 with TRBJ2-7; 9 bases are shared with TRBD2. V shed 1 base and J 2 bases; nucleotides not matched to a gene: 21. The CDR3 has 21 residues. Looked up from germline, CDR1 is KGHSH and CDR2 is LQKENI. This chain's CDR3 is CASSPLRGPRGRDWVTYEQYF. CDR3 sequence (DNA): TGTGCCAGCTCACCACTGAGGGGGCCTCGCGGGAGGGACTGGGTTACCTACGAGCAGTACTTC.

The chain couples TRBV21-1 to TRBJ2-1; TRBD1, the table's D call, lacks a check against the DNA. TRBV21-1 is tagged as a pseudogene. This CDR3 has 16 residues. In DNA form, the CDR3 reads TGTGCCAGCAGCAAAGCGGGTTCAGTGACAGTTGGAGAGCAGTTCTTC. Translation: CASSKAGSVTVGEQFF.

This chain links TRBV11-3 with TRBJ2-1, with D perhaps TRBD2 (6 bases). CDR3 length equals 14 residues. Germline CDR1 is SGHNT and CDR2 is YENEEA. V lost 1 base and J 8 bases, leaving 12 bases between the germline ends. For the CDR3, the DNA is TGTGCCAGCAGCTTAGTTCAAACTAGCTATGAGCAGTTCTTC. Its protein product is CASSLVQTSYEQFF.

The chain links TRBV5-4 to TRBJ2-7, with 10 bases fitting TRBD1. V was clipped by 0 bases and J by 5 bases; unmatched bases: 5. Looked up from germline, CDR1 is SGHNT and CDR2 is YYREEE (reference sequence). The CDR3 spans 15 residues. Here the CDR3 DNA reads TGTGCCAGCAGCTTGGATTTTGGACAGGGGGACGAGCAGTACTTC. Translated: CASSLDFGQGDEQYF.

The chain uses TRBV28 and TRBJ2-7; weak D call: TRBD1 (8 bases). This CDR3 comprises 15 residues. V lost 6 bases to trimming and J lost 0 bases, with 15 bases between them. Per germline, CDR1 MDHEN and CDR2 SYDVKM. The CDR3 region has the DNA TGTGCCAGCAGACCAGGGGGCGGGGGCTCCTACGAGCAGTACTTC. Amino acids: CASRPGGGGSYEQYF.

The CDR3 sequence is CASSLSQGGNQPQHF. CDR3 nucleotide sequence: TGTGCCAGCAGCTTAAGCCAGGGAGGAAATCAGCCCCAGCATTTT. This chain joins TRBV7-8 and TRBJ1-5, with D possibly being TRBD1 (5 bases). CDR1 and CDR2 from the germline V gene are SGHVS and FQNEAQ. The CDR3 is 15 residues long. The ends were cut back, 2 bases at V and 4 bases at J, with 12 bases in the middle.

The chain has TRBV30 and TRBJ1-3; D gene ambiguous. Trimming cost V 1 base and J 1 base, with 5 bases left between them. The CDR3 is 13 residues long. CDR1 is GTSNPN and CDR2 is SVGIG in the germline V gene (reference sequence). This CDR3 reads CAWSGQSGNTIYF. CDR3 coding DNA: TGTGCCTGGAGTGGGCAGTCTGGAAACACCATATATTTT.

The chain links TRBV7-3 to TRBJ2-5; D might be TRBD1 (6 bases). V was shortened by 4 bases and J by 0 bases, with 6 bases between the two germline ends. The CDR3 has 13 amino acids. CDR1 is SGHTA and CDR2 is FQGTGA in the germline V gene. For the CDR3, the DNA is TGTGCCAGCAGCTGGACAGACCAAGAGACCCAGTACTTC. It translates to CASSWTDQETQYF.

This rearrangement joins TRBV6-5 to TRBJ1-3, with 9 bases fitting TRBD1. Germline V lookup: CDR1 MNHEY, CDR2 SVGAGI. The CDR3 is 16 amino acids. The junction had 2 bases not matched to a gene; V was cut back by 0 bases and J by 2 bases. In DNA, the CDR3 is TGTGCCAGCAGTTACTCGGGGACAGGGACTGGAAACACCATATATTTT. This codes for CASSYSGTGTGNTIYF.

This clone was observed a single time. This chain uses TRBV15 with TRBJ2-7; 10 bases agree with TRBD2. The germline gives CDR1 LNHNV, CDR2 YYDKDF (reference sequence). The J segment lost 2 bases and the V segment lost 0 bases, leaving 10 bases of the junction unmatched. This CDR3 is 18 amino acids long. CDR3 sequence (DNA): TGTGCCACCAGCAGAGAACTTTCCCGGAGCGGGAGGGCCTACGAGCAGTACTTC. It codes for CATSRELSRSGRAYEQYF. The full variable domain, its missing parts supplied by reference TRBV15 and TRBJ2-7, is DAMVIQNPRYQVTQFGKPVTLSCSQTLNHNVMYWYQQKSSQAPKLLFHYYDKDFNNEADTPDNFQSRRPNTSFCFLDIRSPGLGDTAMYLCATSRELSRSGRAYEQYFGPGTRLTVT.

The chain links TRBV19 to TRBJ2-3, with 7 bases fitting TRBD2. The germline V gene has CDR1 LNHDA and CDR2 SQIVND (reference sequence). The CDR3 covers 16 residues. V lost 6 bases, J lost 1 base, and 10 bases stayed unmatched. The chain's CDR3 is CASSHPRGVGTDTQYF. The CDR3 coding sequence is TGTGCCAGTAGCCATCCCCGGGGGGTTGGCACAGATACGCAGTATTTT.

This clone showed up just a few times. The rearrangement links TRBV2 to TRBJ1-5; no firm D call. From germline, CDR1 is SNHLY and CDR2 FYNNEI. Trimming pared 2 bases from V and 5 bases from J, leaving 7 bases between. The CDR3 has 13 amino acids. Written as DNA, the CDR3 is TGTGCCAGCAGTGAACAGGACTATCAGCCCCAGCATTTT. Translated, it gives CASSEQDYQPQHF.

The chain combines TRBV27 with TRBJ2-2, with 8 bases fitting TRBD1. This CDR3 comprises 16 residues. Germline V lookup: CDR1 MNHEY, CDR2 SMNVEV (reference sequence). J gave up 3 bases and V 2 bases, and 5 bases lay outside the gene matches. CDR3 DNA sequence: TGTGCCAGCAGTTTAATCGGGACAGGACACACCGGGGAGCTGTTTTTT. It yields the protein CASSLIGTGHTGELFF.

This clone is a singleton in its sample. The chain combines TRBV6-1 with TRBJ2-5, with no clear D. The CDR3 has 13 residues. Germline CDR1 is MNHNS and CDR2 is SASEGT. The V end lost 0 bases, the J end lost 4 bases, and 6 bases lay between the germline ends. CDR3 in amino acids: CASSEALRETQYF. CDR3 DNA sequence: TGTGCCAGCAGTGAAGCCCTAAGAGAGACCCAGTACTTC.

This chain connects TRBV4-1 to TRBJ1-5, with D possibly being TRBD1 (5 bases). CDR1 MGHRA and CDR2 YSYEKL come from the germline V gene. The ends were cut back, 4 bases at V and 7 bases at J, with 17 bases in the middle. The CDR3 covers 15 residues. The CDR3 region is CASSPSTRSGQPQHF. The CDR3 nucleotides are TGCGCCAGCAGCCCCTCCACAAGGTCAGGGCAGCCCCAGCATTTT.

The gene calls are TRBV10-3 and TRBJ2-3; D possibly corresponds to TRBD1 (6 bases). Trimming left V 0 bases short and J 6 bases short, with 10 bases between. CDR3 length: 14 amino acids. Germline V gives CDR1 ENHRY, CDR2 SYGVKD. The CDR3 nucleotides are TGTGCCATCAGTGAGTCGGACAGAAAGGATACGCAGTATTTT. Translated, it gives CAISESDRKDTQYF.

V gene TRBV9 combines with J gene TRBJ2-1; D may be TRBD1 (5 bases). The germline V and J ends were trimmed by 0 bases and 0 bases, with 16 bases remaining between them. Germline loops: CDR1 SGDLS, CDR2 YYNGEE. CDR3 length: 18 amino acids. The CDR3 region is CASSVASGGHYSYNEQFF. The CDR3 nucleotides are TGTGCCAGCAGCGTAGCTTCAGGCGGACACTACTCCTACAATGAGCAGTTCTTC.

The rearrangement links TRBV5-1 to TRBJ1-4, with D possibly being TRBD1 (6 bases). The ends were cut back, 1 base at V and 4 bases at J, with 8 bases in the middle. This CDR3 has 14 amino acids. Germline CDR1 reads SGHRS; CDR2 reads YFSETQ. The CDR3 loop reads CASSLQQGNEKLFF. CDR3 bases: TGCGCCAGCAGCTTGCAACAGGGTAATGAAAAACTGTTTTTT.

The chain carries TRBV7-3 and TRBJ1-3, with a possible D match to TRBD1 (6 bases). The CDR3 contains 16 residues. The germline CDR1 and CDR2 sequences are SGHTA and FQGTGA. V lost 3 bases and J 4 bases, leaving 16 bases between the germline ends. The CDR3 nucleotides are TGTGCCAGCAGCTTGAACCGGCAGGGGTTAGGAAACACCATATATTTT. It yields the protein CASSLNRQGLGNTIYF.

Here the CDR3 DNA reads TGTGCCAGCACCTCCCAGGGGGCCCCGAACACTGAAGCTTTCTTT. It codes for CASTSQGAPNTEAFF. The V call is TRBV27, the J call TRBJ1-1; 8 nucleotides align to TRBD1. Germline CDR1 and CDR2: MNHEY and SMNVEV (reference sequence). The CDR3 sequence is 15 residues long. Trimming removed 7 bases from V and 1 base from J; junction bases left unmatched: 8.

V gene TRBV11-1 combines with J gene TRBJ2-7; perhaps TRBD2 as D (6 bases). Germline assignment: CDR1 SGHAT and CDR2 FQDESV (reference sequence). Trimming took 5 bases from V and 1 from J, leaving 15 bases between them. This CDR3 contains 15 residues. The CDR3 DNA sequence: TGTGCCAGCAGCGAGCAGGAGGCGGGATCCTACGAGCAGTACTTC. This codes for CASSEQEAGSYEQYF.